This TCR beta chain was identified in a study of blood T cells in healthy people across ages. Study-level results: Compared with aged donors, long-lived donors showed fewer expanded clones, suggesting selection.

Together with a sample-barcoded 5' primer, a J-beta primer mix was included in a second PCR lasting about 7 to 11 cycles. TCRdb passed the 5' RACE reads through MiXCR, listing each CDR3 protein once. The sample shows around 1.5 million distinct CDR3 sequences, 42% of them seen only once. A word on this clonotype: The antigen remains undetermined.

Per germline, CDR1 SGHRS and CDR2 YFSETQ. Unmatched junction bases numbered 13, after V lost 3 bases and J lost 11 bases. The CDR3 consists of 15 residues. The rearrangement links TRBV5-1 to TRBJ2-5; 10 bases agree with TRBD2. The clonotype was recovered from a woman younger than 30 in good health. The source material was blood. CDR3 in DNA: TGCGCCAGCAGCTACAGCGGGGGGGCGAGCAATGAGCAGTACTTC. This encodes CASSYSGGASNEQYF.